This is a list of T cell receptor beta chains from one sample in a study of T cells after yellow fever vaccination. TCRdb re-called the 5' RACE reads through MiXCR, storing one row per CDR3 protein. The data show about 360,000 distinct CDR3 sequences, 6.2% seen once. Sequenced here: PBMCs, sampled 5 days after the yellow fever booster vaccination. These receptors all stem from a young man who received the YFV17D yellow fever vaccine. The CDR3 runs from the conserved cysteine through the conserved F or W. A D gene is named only where the DNA matches it firmly. Clone size is stated in some rows and not others, as once, few, many or a class when expanded.

>TRBV9|NA|TRBJ2-3|NA
CASSVVLTDTQYF
TGTGCCAGCAGCGTAGTACTCACAGATACGCAGTATTTT
>TRBV12-3/TRBV12-4|NA|TRBJ2-2|many
CASSLSAGTGELFF
TGTGCCAGCAGTTTAAGTGCAGGAACCGGGGAGCTGTTTTTT
>TRBV7-2|TRBD2|TRBJ2-1|many
CASSFLTSGGLRQFF
TGTGCCAGCAGCTTTCTCACTAGCGGGGGCTTAAGGCAGTTCTTC
>TRBV7-2|NA|TRBJ2-1|NA
CASRATGSSYNEQFF
TGTGCCAGCAGGGCGACTGGAAGCTCCTACAATGAGCAGTTCTTC
>TRBV7-8|NA|TRBJ2-5|many
CASSEGTGLFGETQYF
TGTGCCAGCAGCGAAGGTACGGGGCTCTTTGGAGAGACCCAGTACTTC
>TRBV5-4|NA|TRBJ2-3|many
CASSLASTDTQYF
TGTGCCAGCAGCTTAGCCAGCACAGATACGCAGTATTTT
>TRBV3-1|NA|TRBJ1-5|many
CASSLGNSNQPQHF
TGTGCCAGCAGCCTGGGCAATAGCAATCAGCCCCAGCATTTT
>TRBV5-5|NA|TRBJ2-4|many
CASSSGGAKNIQYF
TGTGCCAGCAGCTCGGGGGGCGCCAAAAACATTCAGTACTTC
>TRBV19|TRBD2|TRBJ2-1|few
CASQRGSGGSYNEQFF
TGTGCCAGTCAAAGAGGTAGCGGGGGCTCCTACAATGAGCAGTTCTTC
>TRBV9|TRBD2|TRBJ2-5|NA
CASSVAPIPGTSDQETQYF
TGTGCCAGCAGCGTAGCCCCAATACCCGGGACTAGCGACCAAGAGACCCAGTACTTC
>TRBV7-2|TRBD2|TRBJ2-3|NA
CASSPLGPAGGPHTQYF
TGTGCCAGCAGCCCTCTTGGGCCAGCGGGAGGGCCGCATACGCAGTATTTT
>TRBV30|NA|TRBJ2-6|few
CAWSQGSGANVLTF
TGTGCCTGGTCCCAGGGGAGTGGGGCCAACGTCCTGACTTTC
>TRBV10-3|NA|TRBJ1-2|many
CAIRGSGAANYGYTF
TGTGCCATCCGGGGCTCGGGGGCGGCGAACTATGGCTACACCTTC
>TRBV7-9|NA|TRBJ2-5|NA
CASSLGGHREETQYF
TGTGCCAGCAGCTTAGGAGGCCATAGAGAAGAGACCCAGTACTTC
>TRBV12-3/TRBV12-4|TRBD1|TRBJ1-5|many
CASSFQGAHQPQHF
TGTGCCAGCAGTTTCCAGGGGGCCCATCAGCCCCAGCATTTT
>TRBV20-1|NA|TRBJ2-2|few
CSARGLPRTELFF
TGCAGTGCTAGAGGACTACCGCGCACGGAGCTGTTTTTT
>TRBV12-3/TRBV12-4|NA|TRBJ2-3|few
CASSFFGNTDTQYF
TGTGCCAGCAGTTTCTTCGGAAACACAGATACGCAGTATTTT
>TRBV7-2|TRBD2|TRBJ2-7|NA
CASTTRSAGVSYEQYF
TGTGCCAGCACCACCCGATCGGCGGGGGTCTCCTACGAGCAGTACTTC
>TRBV5-6|NA|TRBJ2-7|many
CASSLVPSSYEQYF
TGTGCCAGCAGCTTGGTTCCTAGCTCCTACGAGCAGTACTTC
>TRBV28|NA|TRBJ2-7|NA
CASRDPYEQYF
TGTGCCAGCCGGGACCCCTACGAGCAGTACTTC
>TRBV24-1|TRBD2|TRBJ2-5|many
CATSSGRGGETQYF
TGTGCCACCAGTTCCGGGAGGGGAGGAGAGACCCAGTACTTC
>TRBV20-1|NA|TRBJ2-7|few
CSARGLQGEQYF
TGCAGTGCTAGGGGGCTACAGGGCGAGCAGTACTTC
>TRBV20-1|TRBD2|TRBJ2-5|few
CSARDPTSGYQETQYF
TGCAGTGCTAGAGATCCCACTAGCGGGTACCAAGAGACCCAGTACTTC
>TRBV7-2|TRBD2|TRBJ2-3|many
CASSLLAGVVDTQYF
TGTGCCAGCAGCTTACTCGCGGGAGTGGTAGATACGCAGTATTTT
>TRBV20-1|NA|TRBJ2-5|NA
CSARVMGAIETQYF
TGCAGTGCTAGAGTAATGGGGGCCATCGAGACCCAGTACTTC
>TRBV6-5|NA|TRBJ2-2|few
CASRLDGRSGELFF
TGTGCCAGCAGATTAGACGGCCGTTCCGGGGAGCTGTTTTTT
>TRBV5-6|TRBD1|TRBJ2-5|few
CASSLLTGGGETQYF
TGTGCCAGCAGCTTGTTGACAGGGGGTGGAGAGACCCAGTACTTC
>TRBV6-2/TRBV6-3|TRBD2|TRBJ2-4|few
CASSPAGPGDIQYF
TGTGCCAGCAGTCCAGCGGGACCGGGTGACATTCAGTACTTC
>TRBV5-1|NA|TRBJ2-1|few
CASSLSGFWNEQFF
TGCGCCAGCAGCTTGTCCGGGTTTTGGAATGAGCAGTTCTTC
>TRBV12-3/TRBV12-4|NA|TRBJ2-7|NA
CASRVADIYEQYF
TGTGCCAGCAGGGTAGCGGACATCTACGAGCAGTACTTC